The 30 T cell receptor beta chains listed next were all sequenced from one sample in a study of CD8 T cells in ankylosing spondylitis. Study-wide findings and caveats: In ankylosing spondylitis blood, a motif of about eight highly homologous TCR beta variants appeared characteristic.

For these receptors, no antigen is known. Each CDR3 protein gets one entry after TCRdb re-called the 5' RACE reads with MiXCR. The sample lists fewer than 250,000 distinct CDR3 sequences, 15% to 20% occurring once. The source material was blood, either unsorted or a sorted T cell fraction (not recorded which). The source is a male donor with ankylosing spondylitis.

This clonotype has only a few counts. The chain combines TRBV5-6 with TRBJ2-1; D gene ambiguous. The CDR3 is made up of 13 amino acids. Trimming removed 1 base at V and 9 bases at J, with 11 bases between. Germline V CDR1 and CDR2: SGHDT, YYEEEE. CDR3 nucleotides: TGTGCCAGCAGCTTGTGGTATGGGTTTGAGCAGTTCTTC. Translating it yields CASSLWYGFEQFF.

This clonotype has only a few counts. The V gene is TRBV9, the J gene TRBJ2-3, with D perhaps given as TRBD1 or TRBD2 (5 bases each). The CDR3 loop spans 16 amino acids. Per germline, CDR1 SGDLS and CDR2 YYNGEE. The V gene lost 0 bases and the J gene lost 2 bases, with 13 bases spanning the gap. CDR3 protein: CASSVDWDLNTDTQYF. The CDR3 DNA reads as TGTGCCAGCAGCGTAGATTGGGACCTAAACACAGATACGCAGTATTTT.

This CDR3 is CATSRPRDPQVYEQFF. The CDR3 bases are TGTGCCACCAGCAGGCCCAGGGACCCCCAGGTGTATGAGCAGTTCTTC. The genes are TRBV15 and TRBJ2-1; tentatively, D is TRBD1 or TRBD2 (5 bases each). V lost 3 bases to trimming and J lost 8 bases, with 20 bases between them. This CDR3 is built from 16 residues. Looked up from germline, CDR1 is LNHNV and CDR2 is YYDKDF (reference sequence).

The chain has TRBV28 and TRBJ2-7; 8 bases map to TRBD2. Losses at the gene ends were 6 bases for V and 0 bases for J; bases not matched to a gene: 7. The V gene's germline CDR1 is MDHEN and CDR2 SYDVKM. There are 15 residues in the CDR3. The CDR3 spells CASSEISGTSYEQYF. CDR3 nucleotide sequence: TGTGCCAGCAGCGAAATTAGCGGGACCTCCTACGAGCAGTACTTC.

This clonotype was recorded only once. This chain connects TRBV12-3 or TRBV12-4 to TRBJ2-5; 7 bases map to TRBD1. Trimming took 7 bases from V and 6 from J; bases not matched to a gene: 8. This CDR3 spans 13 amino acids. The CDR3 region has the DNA TGTGCCAGCATCCTTGAGGGGGCGAAGACCCAGTACTTC. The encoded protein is CASILEGAKTQYF.

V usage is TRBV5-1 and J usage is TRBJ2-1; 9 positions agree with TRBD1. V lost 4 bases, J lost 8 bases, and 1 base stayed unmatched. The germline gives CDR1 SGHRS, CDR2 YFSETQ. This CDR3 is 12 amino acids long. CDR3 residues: CASSRTGDEQFF. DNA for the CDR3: TGCGCCAGCAGCCGGACAGGGGATGAGCAGTTCTTC.

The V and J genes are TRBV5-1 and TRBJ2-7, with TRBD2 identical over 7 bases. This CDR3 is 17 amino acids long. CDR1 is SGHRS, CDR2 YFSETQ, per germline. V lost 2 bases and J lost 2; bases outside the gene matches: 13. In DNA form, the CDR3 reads TGCGCCAGCAGCTTCAGCCTTAGCTGGGAGGGTCCCTACGAGCAGTACTTC. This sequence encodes CASSFSLSWEGPYEQYF.

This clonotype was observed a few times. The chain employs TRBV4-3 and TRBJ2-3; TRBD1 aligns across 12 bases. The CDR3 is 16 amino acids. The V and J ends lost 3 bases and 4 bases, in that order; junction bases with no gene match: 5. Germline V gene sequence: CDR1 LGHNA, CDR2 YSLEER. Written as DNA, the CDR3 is TGCGCCAGCAGCCATCGGGACAGGGGGCGGGCAGATACGCAGTATTTT. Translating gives CASSHRDRGRADTQYF.

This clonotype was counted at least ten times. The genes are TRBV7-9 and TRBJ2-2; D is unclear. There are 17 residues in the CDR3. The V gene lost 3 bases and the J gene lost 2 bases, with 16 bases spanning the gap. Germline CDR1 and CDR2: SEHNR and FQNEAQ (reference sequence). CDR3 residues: CASSFGGRGINTGELFF. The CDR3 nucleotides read TGTGCCAGCAGCTTCGGTGGCCGAGGAATAAACACCGGGGAGCTGTTTTTT.

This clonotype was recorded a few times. The CDR3 reads CTGGGAGSYNEQFF. The CDR3 DNA reads as TGCACTGGGGGGGGCGCCGGCTCCTACAATGAGCAGTTCTTC. This chain connects TRBV29-1 to TRBJ2-1; TRBD2 is a possible D gene (7 bases). Germline CDR1 reads SQVTM; CDR2 reads ANQGSEA. This CDR3 is 14 amino acids long.

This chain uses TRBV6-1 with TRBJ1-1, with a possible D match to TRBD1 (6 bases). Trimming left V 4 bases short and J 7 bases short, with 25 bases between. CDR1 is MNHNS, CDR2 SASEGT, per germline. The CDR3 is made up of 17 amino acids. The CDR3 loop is CASSAVIGGARVVEAFF. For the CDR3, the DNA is TGTGCCAGCAGTGCGGTGATTGGGGGCGCGAGAGTCGTTGAAGCTTTCTTT.

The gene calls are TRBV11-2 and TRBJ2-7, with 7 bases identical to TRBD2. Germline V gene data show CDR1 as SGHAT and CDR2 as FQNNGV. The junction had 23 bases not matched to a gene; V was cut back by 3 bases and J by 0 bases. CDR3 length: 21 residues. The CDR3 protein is CASSFGPPGTTGPRSSYEQYF. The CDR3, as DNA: TGTGCCAGCAGCTTTGGCCCTCCCGGGACTACCGGACCCAGGAGCTCCTACGAGCAGTACTTC.

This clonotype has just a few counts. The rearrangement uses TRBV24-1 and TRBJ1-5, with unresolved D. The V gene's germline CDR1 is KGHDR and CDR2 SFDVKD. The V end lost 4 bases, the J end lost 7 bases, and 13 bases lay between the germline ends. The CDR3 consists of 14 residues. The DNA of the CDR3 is TGTGCCACCAGTGACCGAAGGGCCAGACAGCCCCAGCATTTT. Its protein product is CATSDRRARQPQHF.

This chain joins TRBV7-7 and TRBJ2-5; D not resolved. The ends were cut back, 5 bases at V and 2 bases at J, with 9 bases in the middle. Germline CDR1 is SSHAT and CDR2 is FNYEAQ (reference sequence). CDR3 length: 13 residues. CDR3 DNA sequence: TGTGCCAGCAGCCCTCCTAGACAAGAGACCCAGTACTTC. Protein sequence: CASSPPRQETQYF.

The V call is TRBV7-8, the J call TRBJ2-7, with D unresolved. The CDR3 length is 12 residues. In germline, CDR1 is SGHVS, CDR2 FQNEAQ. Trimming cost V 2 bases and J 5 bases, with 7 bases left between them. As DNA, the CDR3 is TGTGCCAGCAGCTTACGGCGCAACGAGCAGTACTTC. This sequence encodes CASSLRRNEQYF.

In nucleotides, the CDR3 is TGCAGTGCTAGTAGATACCTTTCGGAGGGCAATGAGCAGTTCTTC. Its protein is CSASRYLSEGNEQFF. The gene calls are TRBV20-1 and TRBJ2-1, with D perhaps matching TRBD2 (6 bases). This CDR3 contains 15 residues. The ends were cut back, 3 bases at V and 6 bases at J, with 18 bases in the middle. Germline V gene sequence: CDR1 DFQATT, CDR2 SNEGSKA (reference sequence).

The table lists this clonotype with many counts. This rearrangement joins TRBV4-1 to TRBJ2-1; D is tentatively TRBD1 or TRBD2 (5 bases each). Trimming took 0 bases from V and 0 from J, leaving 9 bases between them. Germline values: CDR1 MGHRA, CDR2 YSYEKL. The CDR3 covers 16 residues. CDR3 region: CASSQEGRNSYNEQFF. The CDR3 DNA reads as TGCGCCAGCAGCCAAGAGGGACGGAACTCCTACAATGAGCAGTTCTTC.

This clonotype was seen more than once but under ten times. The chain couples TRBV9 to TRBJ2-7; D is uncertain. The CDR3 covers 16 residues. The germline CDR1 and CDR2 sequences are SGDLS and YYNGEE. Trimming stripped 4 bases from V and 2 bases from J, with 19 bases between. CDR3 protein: CASSPGPESPPYEQYF. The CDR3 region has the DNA TGTGCCAGCAGCCCTGGGCCCGAGAGCCCCCCCTACGAGCAGTACTTC.

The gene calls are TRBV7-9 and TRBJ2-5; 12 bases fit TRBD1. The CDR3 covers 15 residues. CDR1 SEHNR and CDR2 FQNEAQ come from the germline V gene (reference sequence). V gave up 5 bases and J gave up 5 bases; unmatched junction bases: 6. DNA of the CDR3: TGTGCCAGCAGCACCCCGGGACAGGGGGCCGAGACCCAGTACTTC. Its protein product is CASSTPGQGAETQYF.

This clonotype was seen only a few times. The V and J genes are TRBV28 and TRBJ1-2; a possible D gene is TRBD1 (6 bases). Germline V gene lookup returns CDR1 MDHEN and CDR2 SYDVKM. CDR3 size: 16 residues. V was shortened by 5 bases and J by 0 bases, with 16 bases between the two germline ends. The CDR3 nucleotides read TGTGCCAGCAGTCCATGGGGGGGGCAGACTAACTATGGCTACACCTTC. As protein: CASSPWGGQTNYGYTF.

CDR3 loop: CASASVWVGGTEAFF. CDR3 nucleotides: TGTGCCAGCGCGTCGGTTTGGGTAGGCGGGACTGAAGCTTTCTTT. This sequence joins TRBV27 and TRBJ1-1, with unresolved D. The CDR3 extends over 15 amino acids. Trimming shortened V by 8 bases and J by 5 bases, and 21 bases separated the two germline ends. The V gene's germline CDR1 is MNHEY and CDR2 SMNVEV (reference sequence).

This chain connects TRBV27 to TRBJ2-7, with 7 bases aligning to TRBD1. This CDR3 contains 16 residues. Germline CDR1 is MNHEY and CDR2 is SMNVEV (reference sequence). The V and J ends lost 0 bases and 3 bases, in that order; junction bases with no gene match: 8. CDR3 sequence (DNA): TGTGCCAGCAGTTTATCCCGCAGGGGGAGTTACTACGAGCAGTACTTC. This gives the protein CASSLSRRGSYYEQYF.

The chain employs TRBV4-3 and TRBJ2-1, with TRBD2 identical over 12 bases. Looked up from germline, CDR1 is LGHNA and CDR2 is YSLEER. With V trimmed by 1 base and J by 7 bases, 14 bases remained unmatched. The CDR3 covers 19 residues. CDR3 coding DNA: TGCGCCAGCAGCCAAGCTCACCCCTCACTAGCGGGAGGTTGGAATGAGCAGTTCTTC. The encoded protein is CASSQAHPSLAGGWNEQFF.

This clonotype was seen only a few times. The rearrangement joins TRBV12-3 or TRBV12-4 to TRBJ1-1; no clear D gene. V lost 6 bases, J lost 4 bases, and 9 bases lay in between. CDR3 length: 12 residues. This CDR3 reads CASSGAGTEAFF. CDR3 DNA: TGTGCCAGCAGCGGTGCAGGCACTGAAGCTTTCTTT.

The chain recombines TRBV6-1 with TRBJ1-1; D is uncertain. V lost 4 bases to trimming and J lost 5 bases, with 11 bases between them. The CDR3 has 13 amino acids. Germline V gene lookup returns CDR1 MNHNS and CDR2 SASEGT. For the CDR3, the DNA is TGTGCCAGCAGTGCCGAGGATTGGACTGAAGCTTTCTTT. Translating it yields CASSAEDWTEAFF.

The CDR3 loop is CSARTLTGPYNEQFF. CDR3 DNA sequence: TGCAGTGCTAGGACTTTGACGGGGCCCTACAATGAGCAGTTCTTC. The gene calls are TRBV20-1 and TRBJ2-1; D assignment may be TRBD1 or TRBD2 (5 bases each). The germline V gene encodes CDR1 DFQATT and CDR2 SNEGSKA (reference sequence). The V end lost 3 bases, the J end lost 2 bases, and 14 bases lay between the germline ends. The CDR3 extends over 15 amino acids.

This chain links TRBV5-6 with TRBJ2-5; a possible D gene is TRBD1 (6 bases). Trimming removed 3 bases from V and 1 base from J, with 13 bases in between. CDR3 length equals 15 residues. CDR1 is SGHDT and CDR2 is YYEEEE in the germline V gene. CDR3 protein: CASSWKGQFQETQYF. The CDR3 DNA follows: TGTGCCAGCAGCTGGAAGGGACAATTCCAAGAGACCCAGTACTTC.

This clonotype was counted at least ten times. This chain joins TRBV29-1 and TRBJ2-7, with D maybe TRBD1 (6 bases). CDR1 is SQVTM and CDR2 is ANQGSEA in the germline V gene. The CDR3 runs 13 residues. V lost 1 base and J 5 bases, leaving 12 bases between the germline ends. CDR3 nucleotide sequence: TGCAGCGTTGAAGGTGACAGGCTACACGAGCAGTACTTC. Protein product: CSVEGDRLHEQYF.

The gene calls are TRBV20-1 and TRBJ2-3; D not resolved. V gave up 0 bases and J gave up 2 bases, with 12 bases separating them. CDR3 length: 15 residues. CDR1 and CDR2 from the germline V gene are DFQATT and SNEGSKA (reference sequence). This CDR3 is CSARDISGPTDTQYF. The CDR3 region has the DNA TGCAGTGCTAGAGATATTTCAGGACCCACAGATACGCAGTATTTT.

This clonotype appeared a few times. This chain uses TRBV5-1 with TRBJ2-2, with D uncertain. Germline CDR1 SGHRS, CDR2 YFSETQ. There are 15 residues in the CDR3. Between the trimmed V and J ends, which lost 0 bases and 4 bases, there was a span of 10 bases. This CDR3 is CASSLGQSPTGELFF. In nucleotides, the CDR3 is TGCGCCAGCAGCTTGGGACAATCTCCCACCGGGGAGCTGTTTTTT. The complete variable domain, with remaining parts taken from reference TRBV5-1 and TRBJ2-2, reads KAGVTQTPRYLIKTRGQQVTLSCSPISGHRSVSWYQQTPGQGLQFLFEYFSETQRNKGNFPGRFSGRQFSNSRSEMNVSTLELGDSALYLCASSLGQSPTGELFFGEGSRLTVL.